Below are 17 T cell receptor beta chains sequenced from a single sample in a study of Tregs in tolerant kidney transplant recipients. Data came from immunoSEQ multiplex PCR; TCRdb stores just in-frame clones and leaves some out. This table holds some 70,000 clones, 84% found once. Specimen: CD4+ T cells from blood. Receptors were obtained from a human donor in good health.

The chain uses TRBV21-1 and TRBJ1-5; TRBD1 is the table's D call and was not checked against the DNA. TRBV21-1 is flagged as a pseudogene. The CDR3 runs to 16 residues. CDR3 loop: CASSNNRGLSNQPQHF. CDR3 DNA sequence: TGTGCCAGCAGCAATAACAGGGGGCTTAGCAATCAGCCCCAGCATTTT.

The rearrangement uses TRBV4-3 and TRBJ2-5; D might be TRBD1 (5 bases). Germline V gene sequence: CDR1 LGHNA, CDR2 YSLEER. The CDR3 contains 14 residues. V lost 2 bases and J lost 4, with 11 bases in between. This CDR3 reads CASSQRYQGETQYF. CDR3 nucleotides: TGCGCCAGCAGCCAAAGATATCAGGGAGAGACCCAGTACTTC.

V is TRBV12-5 and J is TRBJ1-2; D call uncertain. The CDR3 has 13 amino acids. Trimming pared 2 bases from V and 2 bases from J, leaving 6 bases between. Germline V CDR1 and CDR2: LGHNT, FRNRAP. The CDR3, as DNA: TGTGCTAGTGGTTTGCGGCAGAACTATGGCTACACCTTC. Translation: CASGLRQNYGYTF.

CDR3 bases: TGCGCCAGCAGCTTGGGCAGGGATACTGAAGCTTTCTTT. Protein: CASSLGRDTEAFF. The chain links TRBV5-1 to TRBJ1-1; D may be TRBD1 (5 bases). The germline V gene encodes CDR1 SGHRS and CDR2 YFSETQ. The CDR3 is 13 amino acids. V lost 0 bases, J lost 5 bases, and 8 bases lay in between.

This clone came up once. The CDR3 is CASSLGLAGVTGELFF. CDR3 coding DNA: TGTGCCAGCAGCTTAGGACTAGCGGGGGTCACCGGGGAGCTGTTTTTT. The chain couples TRBV7-2 to TRBJ2-2; 12 bases align to TRBD2. Germline assignment: CDR1 SGHTA and CDR2 FQGNSA. This CDR3 contains 16 residues. The V and J ends lost 1 base and 4 bases, in that order; junction bases with no gene match: 1.

This chain connects TRBV5-1 to TRBJ2-7; D perhaps matches TRBD1 (5 bases). Germline lookup yields CDR1 SGHRS and CDR2 YFSETQ. The CDR3 runs 17 residues. The germline V and J ends were trimmed by 0 bases and 4 bases, with 20 bases remaining between them. CDR3 region: CASSLVGQSITPYEQYF. In DNA, the CDR3 is TGCGCCAGCAGCTTGGTAGGACAATCGATCACCCCTTACGAGCAGTACTTC.

The V gene is TRBV30, the J gene TRBJ2-1, with TRBD2 identical over 8 bases. CDR3 length equals 14 residues. Germline assignment: CDR1 GTSNPN and CDR2 SVGIG (reference sequence). Trimming removed 1 base from V and 4 bases from J; junction bases left unmatched: 3. The CDR3 region has the DNA TGTGCCTGGAGTGGCGAGCGGGGGTACAATGAGCAGTTCTTC. Amino acids: CAWSGERGYNEQFF.

The J gene is TRBJ1-2, the V gene TRBV7-2; D is unclear. The CDR3 covers 13 residues. The germline CDR1 and CDR2 sequences are SGHTA and FQGNSA. V was shortened by 7 bases and J by 4 bases, with 13 bases between the two germline ends. The CDR3 DNA follows: TGTGCCAGCACCCCGTTGTGGGGCTATGGCTACACCTTC. It is translated as CASTPLWGYGYTF.

The J gene is TRBJ1-5, the V gene TRBV5-4; D perhaps matches TRBD1 (5 bases). The CDR3 contains 15 residues. Trimming pared 3 bases from V and 2 bases from J, leaving 12 bases between. Germline CDR1 and CDR2: SGHNT and YYREEE (reference sequence). CDR3 sequence: CASSWGVGGNQPQHF. In DNA form, the CDR3 reads TGTGCCAGCAGCTGGGGGGTTGGGGGCAATCAGCCCCAGCATTTT.

The chain combines TRBV19 with TRBJ2-7, with 8 nucleotides matching TRBD1. The CDR3 consists of 15 residues. Trimming cost V 3 bases and J 0 bases; bases outside gene matches: 4. Germline loops: CDR1 LNHDA, CDR2 SQIVND (reference sequence). The CDR3 loop is CASSIGTGSSYEQYF. The CDR3, as DNA: TGTGCCAGTAGTATTGGGACAGGAAGCTCCTACGAGCAGTACTTC.

The chain links TRBV6-5 to TRBJ1-2; 8 bases map to TRBD1. In germline, CDR1 is MNHEY, CDR2 SVGAGI. V lost 6 bases and J lost 8; bases outside the gene matches: 5. The CDR3 has 12 residues. The CDR3 bases are TGTGCCAGCAGCTGGACAGGGACCGGCTACACCTTC. Translation gives CASSWTGTGYTF.

This sequence joins TRBV6-5 and TRBJ1-1; D might be TRBD1 (5 bases). The CDR3 spans 13 residues. Per germline, CDR1 MNHEY and CDR2 SVGAGI. Trimming took 4 bases from V and 4 from J, leaving 10 bases between them. The CDR3 region is CASSWMGGTEAFF. CDR3 DNA sequence: TGTGCCAGCAGTTGGATGGGGGGCACTGAAGCTTTCTTT.

This clone was detected once. This sequence joins TRBV5-4 and TRBJ1-1, with D unresolved. Germline values: CDR1 SGHNT, CDR2 YYREEE (reference sequence). This CDR3 region has 13 residues. The V gene lost 3 bases and the J gene lost 8 bases, with 14 bases spanning the gap. The CDR3 coding sequence is TGTGCCAGCAGCTCTGCGGACTTCAAGGAAGCTTTCTTT. Its translation: CASSSADFKEAFF. The full variable domain, its missing parts supplied by reference TRBV5-4 and TRBJ1-1, is ETGVTQSPTHLIKTRGQQVTLRCSSQSGHNTVSWYQQALGQGPQFIFQYYREEENGRGNFPPRFSGLQFPNYSSELNVNALELDDSALYLCASSSADFKEAFFGQGTRLTVV.

V gene TRBV7-9 combines with J gene TRBJ1-2; 7 bases are shared with TRBD1. The germline gives CDR1 SEHNR, CDR2 FQNEAQ (reference sequence). There are 12 residues in the CDR3. V trimming: 9 bases; J trimming: 8 bases; junction bases outside the gene matches: 9. The CDR3 DNA sequence: TGTGCCAGTAAAACAGGGGCAGGGGGCTACACCTTC. Amino acid sequence: CASKTGAGGYTF.

The J gene is TRBJ2-5, the V gene TRBV12-5; D ambiguous. The germline V and J ends were trimmed by 1 base and 5 bases, with 11 bases remaining between them. The CDR3 covers 14 residues. Per germline, CDR1 LGHNT and CDR2 FRNRAP. The CDR3 DNA sequence: TGTGCTAGTGGTTTGGGCGCCAAGTACGAGACCCAGTACTTC. Protein product: CASGLGAKYETQYF.

The chain uses TRBV6-1 and TRBJ1-4; 7 bases are shared with TRBD1. CDR3 length: 14 residues. Trimming cost V 7 bases and J 4 bases; bases outside gene matches: 6. Per germline, CDR1 MNHNS and CDR2 SASEGT. The DNA for the CDR3 is TGTGCCAGCACAGCGGGGACAGATAATGAAAAACTGTTTTTT. Translating it yields CASTAGTDNEKLFF.

This clone was found a few times. The J gene is TRBJ2-3, the V gene TRBV29-1; D gene uncertain. Trimming took off 5 bases at V and 2 bases at J, with 14 bases between the two ends. The CDR3 is 14 amino acids. Germline CDR1 SQVTM, CDR2 ANQGSEA. CDR3 DNA: TGCAGCGTTTTTGGGCGGTACAACACAGATACGCAGTATTTT. Amino acids: CSVFGRYNTDTQYF.